The T cell receptor beta chain described here comes from a study of blood T cells in healthy people across ages. For the second PCR, which ran for about 7 to 11 cycles, a sample-barcoded 5' primer and a J-beta primer mix were used. TCRdb recomputed calls from the 5' RACE reads with MiXCR, one row per CDR3 protein. The table has some 560,000 distinct CDR3 sequences, over 25% seen once; the top ten hold approximately 3.5%. Trimming cost V 7 bases and J 3 bases, with 13 bases left between them. The CDR3 is 14 amino acids. Germline CDR1 reads MNHNS; CDR2 reads SASEGT. For every donor, a draw yielded 7.5 to 10 milliliters of peripheral blood. In addition, the sample was reused for a study of T cells of mothers and their children.

This sequence joins TRBV6-1 and TRBJ2-1; D is possibly TRBD2 (7 bases). Sample: blood. This sequence was found in a boy between 2 and 15 years old in good health. DNA of the CDR3: TGTGCCAGCAATGGGCGGGGGCGCTACAATGAGCAGTTCTTC. Protein: CASNGRGRYNEQFF.